The 22 T cell receptor beta chains below were found in one sample sequenced in a study of blood T cell repertoires in COVID-19. TCRdb's table, derived via immunoSEQ multiplex PCR, lists solely in-frame clones and lacks some. The sample yields about 230,000 clones, around 84% seen once. The sequenced sample was PBMCs or T cells enriched from blood (not recorded which). All receptors come from a young man who had recovered from COVID-19.

This clone was recorded at least ten times. The V call is TRBV2, the J call TRBJ1-1, with a tentative D call TRBD1 (6 bases). The CDR3 has 13 residues. Germline CDR1 is SNHLY and CDR2 is FYNNEI. V lost 3 bases to trimming and J lost 6 bases, with 11 bases between them. The CDR3 region is CASSERTVPEAFF. The CDR3 DNA follows: TGTGCCAGCAGTGAGAGGACAGTCCCTGAAGCTTTCTTT.

As DNA, the CDR3 is TGTGCCAGCAGCTCGGGACAGGGGAATGGCTACACCTTC. Translated: CASSSGQGNGYTF. This chain links TRBV7-2 with TRBJ1-2; 10 bases map to TRBD1. Germline values: CDR1 SGHTA, CDR2 FQGNSA. V lost 4 bases to trimming and J lost 6 bases; unmatched junction nucleotides: 2. This CDR3 contains 13 residues. Complete variable domain (other parts from reference TRBV7-2 and TRBJ1-2): GAGVSQSPSNKVTEKGKDVELRCDPISGHTALYWYRQSLGQGLEFLIYFQGNSAPDKSGLPSDRFSAERTGGSVSTLTIQRTQQEDSAVYLCASSSGQGNGYTFGSGTRLTVV.

Points on this clone: One junction end does not reproduce the germline sequence, and a read error may be involved. The chain carries TRBV2 and TRBJ2-7, with 9 positions matching TRBD1. The CDR3 is 14 amino acids. CDR1 SNHLY and CDR2 FYNNEI come from the germline V gene. The CDR3: CASDRDRVSSEQYF. CDR3 nucleotides: TGTGCCAGCGACCGGGACAGGGTTTCCTCCGAGCAGTACTTC.

The genes are TRBV3-1 (or the pseudogene TRBV3-2) and TRBJ1-4, with D tentatively TRBD1 (6 bases). V was shortened by 1 base and J by 7 bases, with 13 bases between the two germline ends. This CDR3 comprises 15 residues. Germline CDR1 LGHDT, CDR2 YNNKEL (reference sequence). The CDR3 sequence: CASSQARGRGEKLFF. The CDR3 DNA is TGTGCCAGCAGCCAAGCCAGGGGTCGGGGTGAAAAACTGTTTTTT.

The chain links TRBV7-9 to TRBJ1-1, with D unclear. V was trimmed by 1 base and J by 6 bases, leaving 12 bases between them. CDR3 size: 14 residues. Looked up from germline, CDR1 is SEHNR and CDR2 is FQNEAQ (reference sequence). DNA of the CDR3: TGTGCCAGCAGCTTAGATGGGGTCGGGGCTGAAGCTTTCTTT. Translation: CASSLDGVGAEAFF.

The genes are TRBV2 and TRBJ1-2; D not certain. Germline CDR1 SNHLY, CDR2 FYNNEI. The V end was cut by 6 bases, the J end by 4 bases, with 18 bases between. The CDR3 runs to 15 residues. DNA of the CDR3: TGTGCCAGCAGCGCCGAGGCGGGCGCGTCCTATGGCTACACCTTC. This translates into CASSAEAGASYGYTF.

The chain employs TRBV25-1 and TRBJ1-6; a weak D match, TRBD1 (5 bases). Germline CDR1 and CDR2: MGHDK and SYGVNS. V lost 4 bases to trimming and J lost 11 bases, with 12 bases between them. This CDR3 comprises 13 residues. CDR3 protein: CASSAAQGTPLHF. Written as DNA, the CDR3 is TGTGCCAGCAGTGCCGCCCAGGGTACACCCCTCCACTTT.

V gene TRBV5-1 combines with J gene TRBJ1-1; D uncertain. Trimming took 0 bases from V and 0 from J, leaving 9 bases between them. The CDR3 runs 15 residues. Germline-derived CDR1 and CDR2 are SGHRS and YFSETQ. CDR3 residues: CASSLGPGMNTEAFF. CDR3 DNA sequence: TGCGCCAGCAGCTTGGGGCCGGGGATGAACACTGAAGCTTTCTTT. Full variable domain (outside the CDR3, taken from reference TRBV5-1 and TRBJ1-1): KAGVTQTPRYLIKTRGQQVTLSCSPISGHRSVSWYQQTPGQGLQFLFEYFSETQRNKGNFPGRFSGRQFSNSRSEMNVSTLELGDSALYLCASSLGPGMNTEAFFGQGTRLTVV.

The V call is TRBV21-1, the J call TRBJ2-7; TRBD2 was called by the table and not checked on the DNA. TRBV21-1 represents a pseudogene. The CDR3 length is 17 residues. CDR3 in DNA: TGTGCCAGCAGCTTCCGTTCGGGGGGCCTCCCCTCCTACGAGCAGTACTTC. Amino acid sequence: CASSFRSGGLPSYEQYF.

The rearrangement joins TRBV10-2 to TRBJ1-5, with 7 bases identical to TRBD1. Germline CDR1 WSHSY, CDR2 SAAADI. The CDR3 extends over 14 amino acids. Trimming removed 6 bases from V and 0 bases from J; junction bases left unmatched: 2. The CDR3 DNA is TGCGCCAGCAGAGGGGGCTATAGCAATCAGCCCCAGCATTTT. It yields the protein CASRGGYSNQPQHF.

The chain joins TRBV27 to TRBJ2-3; no clear D. The germline V gene encodes CDR1 MNHEY and CDR2 SMNVEV (reference sequence). The V end was cut by 8 bases, the J end by 4 bases, with 13 bases between. This CDR3 spans 13 amino acids. CDR3 loop: CASALRSSDTQYF. In DNA, the CDR3 is TGTGCCAGCGCACTCCGGAGTTCAGATACGCAGTATTTT.

This clone showed up just once. The chain uses TRBV3-1 (or the pseudogene TRBV3-2) and TRBJ1-4; D not certain. Trimming took 1 base from V and 3 from J, leaving 9 bases between them. Germline CDR1 is LGHDT and CDR2 is YNNKEL (reference sequence). This CDR3 is built from 15 residues. The DNA for the CDR3 is TGTGCCAGCAGCCAAGGGCGGTCCTCTAATGAAAAACTGTTTTTT. As protein: CASSQGRSSNEKLFF.

The V call is TRBV5-4, the J call TRBJ2-1; perhaps TRBD1 as D (6 bases). This CDR3 spans 13 amino acids. The germline V gene has CDR1 SGHNT and CDR2 YYREEE (reference sequence). V lost 4 bases and J lost 9, with 14 bases in between. CDR3 nucleotides: TGTGCCAGCAGCCAAACAGGGAGCAGTGAGCAGTTCTTC. Its protein is CASSQTGSSEQFF.

The table lists this clone with a few counts. The V and J genes are TRBV5-4 and TRBJ2-7; D is perhaps TRBD2 (5 bases). In germline, CDR1 is SGHNT, CDR2 YYREEE (reference sequence). Trimming pared 1 base from V and 4 bases from J, leaving 6 bases between. CDR3 length equals 12 residues. The CDR3 bases are TGTGCCAGCAGCTTGTCGGGGTACGAGCAGTACTTC. It specifies CASSLSGYEQYF.

The J gene is TRBJ1-2, the V gene TRBV28; TRBD1 agrees at 8 bases. The CDR3 length is 14 residues. Per the germline V gene, CDR1 is MDHEN and CDR2 is SYDVKM. Trimming took 2 bases from V and 8 from J; bases not matched to a gene: 7. This CDR3 reads CASSLMQGARGYTF. For the CDR3, the DNA is TGTGCCAGCAGTTTAATGCAGGGGGCGCGGGGCTACACCTTC.

Only a few counts were recorded for this clone. The chain carries TRBV14 and TRBJ2-3, with a weak D call TRBD1 (6 bases). Trimming left V 4 bases short and J 4 bases short, with 12 bases between. This CDR3 has 14 residues. Germline V gene sequence: CDR1 SGHDN, CDR2 FVKESK. The CDR3 loop reads CASSLRQVPDTQYF. CDR3 coding DNA: TGTGCCAGCAGCCTACGACAGGTTCCAGATACGCAGTATTTT.

V and J are TRBV6-5 and TRBJ1-1; the D gene is possibly TRBD1 (5 bases). The V gene's germline CDR1 is MNHEY and CDR2 SVGAGI. The CDR3 has 14 amino acids. Trimming took off 5 bases at V and 6 bases at J, with 16 bases between the two ends. CDR3 nucleotides: TGTGCCAGCAGTCCCAGGGTCAGGGTATCTGAAGCTTTCTTT. Residues: CASSPRVRVSEAFF.

The chain combines TRBV27 with TRBJ1-5; tentatively, D is TRBD1 (5 bases). CDR3 size: 17 residues. Germline V gene lookup returns CDR1 MNHEY and CDR2 SMNVEV (reference sequence). The germline V and J ends were trimmed by 2 bases and 4 bases, with 18 bases remaining between them. The CDR3 loop is CASSLSPPGGWNQPQHF. CDR3 nucleotides: TGTGCCAGCAGTTTAAGCCCCCCGGGGGGATGGAATCAGCCCCAGCATTTT.

CDR3 sequence (DNA): TGTGCCAGCAGCCCCATGACGGGATTAAATTCACCCCTCCACTTT. This translates into CASSPMTGLNSPLHF. This chain connects TRBV5-4 to TRBJ1-6; D not certain. There are 15 residues in the CDR3. V was clipped by 4 bases and J by 7 bases, with 15 bases between them. Germline V gene lookup returns CDR1 SGHNT and CDR2 YYREEE (reference sequence).

The chain uses TRBV7-8 and TRBJ2-7; perhaps TRBD2 as D (5 bases). CDR3 length equals 14 residues. Trimming left V 4 bases short and J 7 bases short, with 17 bases between. In germline, CDR1 is SGHVS, CDR2 FQNEAQ. The CDR3 reads CASSSVRARREQYF. The CDR3 bases are TGTGCCAGCAGCTCGGTCCGGGCCCGGAGGGAGCAGTACTTC. The whole variable domain, remainder taken from reference TRBV7-8 and TRBJ2-7, is GAGVSQSPRYKVAKRGQDVALRCDPISGHVSLFWYQQALGQGPEFLTYFQNEAQLDKSGLPSDRFFAERPEGSVSTLKIQRTQQEDSAVYLCASSSVRARREQYFGPGTRLTVT.

Only one count was recorded for this clone. The chain recombines TRBV28 with TRBJ1-3; TRBD1 aligns across 9 bases. The CDR3 is 15 residues long. Germline V lookup: CDR1 MDHEN, CDR2 SYDVKM. V lost 3 bases to trimming and J lost 2 bases; unmatched junction nucleotides: 2. CDR3 nucleotides: TGTGCCAGCAGTTTTCGGGACAGGGCTGGAAACACCATATATTTT. It encodes CASSFRDRAGNTIYF.

On this clone: Other DNA sequences in the same sample also yield this CDR3. The chain combines TRBV3-1 (or the pseudogene TRBV3-2) with TRBJ2-7; D might be TRBD1 (5 bases). The CDR3 contains 13 residues. In germline, CDR1 is LGHDT, CDR2 YNNKEL (reference sequence). Between the trimmed V and J ends, which lost 1 base and 2 bases, there was a span of 6 bases. The DNA of the CDR3 is TGTGCCAGCAGCCAAGCAGGGCCCTACGAGCAGTACTTC. It specifies CASSQAGPYEQYF.